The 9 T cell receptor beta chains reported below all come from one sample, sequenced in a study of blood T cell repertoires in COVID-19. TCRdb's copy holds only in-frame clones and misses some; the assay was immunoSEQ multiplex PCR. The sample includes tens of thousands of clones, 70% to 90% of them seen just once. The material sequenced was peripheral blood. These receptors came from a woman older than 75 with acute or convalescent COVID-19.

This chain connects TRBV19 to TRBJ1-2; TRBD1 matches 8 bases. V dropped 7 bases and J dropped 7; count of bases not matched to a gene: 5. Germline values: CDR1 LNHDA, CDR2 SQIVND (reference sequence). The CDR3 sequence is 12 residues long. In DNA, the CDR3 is TGTGCCAGTAAAGACAGGGGAAGTGGCTACACCTTC. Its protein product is CASKDRGSGYTF.

The CDR3 DNA reads TGTGCCAGTAGTAGTTTCCGGGGGATGAAAAACGATGGCTACACCTTC. Encoded protein: CASSSFRGMKNDGYTF. This chain joins TRBV19 and TRBJ1-2, with D possibly being TRBD1 (5 bases). V shed 4 bases and J shed 6 bases, with 21 bases lying between them. Germline V gene data show CDR1 as LNHDA and CDR2 as SQIVND (reference sequence). CDR3 size: 16 residues.

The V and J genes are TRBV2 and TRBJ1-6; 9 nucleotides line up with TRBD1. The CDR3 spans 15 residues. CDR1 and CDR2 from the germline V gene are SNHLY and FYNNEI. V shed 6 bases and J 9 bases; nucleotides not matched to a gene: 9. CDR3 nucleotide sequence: TGTGCCAGCAGCCCACAGGGGGCGGAAGGTTCACCCCTCCACTTT. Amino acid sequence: CASSPQGAEGSPLHF.

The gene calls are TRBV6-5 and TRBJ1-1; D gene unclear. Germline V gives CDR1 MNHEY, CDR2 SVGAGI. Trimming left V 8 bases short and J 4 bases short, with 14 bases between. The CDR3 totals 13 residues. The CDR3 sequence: CASPVSAGTEAFF. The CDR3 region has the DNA TGTGCCAGCCCGGTGAGCGCGGGCACTGAAGCTTTCTTT.

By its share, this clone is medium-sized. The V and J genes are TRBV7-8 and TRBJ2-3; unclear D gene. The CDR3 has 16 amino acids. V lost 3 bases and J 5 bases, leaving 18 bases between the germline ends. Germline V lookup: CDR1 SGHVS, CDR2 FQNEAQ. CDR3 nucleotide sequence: TGTGCCAGCAGCTTTTTAGATTCCCGAGAGGAAGATACGCAGTATTTT. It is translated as CASSFLDSREEDTQYF.

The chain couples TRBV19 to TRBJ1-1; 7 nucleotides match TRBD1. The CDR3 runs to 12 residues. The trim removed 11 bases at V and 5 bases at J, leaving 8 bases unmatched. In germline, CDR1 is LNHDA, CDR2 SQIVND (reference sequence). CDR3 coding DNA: TGTGCCGCAGGGGGGCGCTTTACTGAAGCTTTCTTT. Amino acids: CAAGGRFTEAFF.

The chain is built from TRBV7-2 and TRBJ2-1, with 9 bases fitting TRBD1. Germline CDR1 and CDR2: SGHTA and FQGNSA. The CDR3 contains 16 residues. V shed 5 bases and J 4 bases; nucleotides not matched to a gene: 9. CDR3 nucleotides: TGTGCCAGCAGCCTCAAGCGGGACAGGGTATACAATGAGCAGTTCTTC. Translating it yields CASSLKRDRVYNEQFF.

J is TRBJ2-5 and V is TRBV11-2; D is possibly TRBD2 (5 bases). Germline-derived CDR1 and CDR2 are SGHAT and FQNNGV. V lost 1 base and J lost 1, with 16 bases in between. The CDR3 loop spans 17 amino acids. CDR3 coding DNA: TGTGCCAGCAGCTTAGTAGGTGGGAGCGGTCCCCAAGAGACCCAGTACTTC. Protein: CASSLVGGSGPQETQYF.

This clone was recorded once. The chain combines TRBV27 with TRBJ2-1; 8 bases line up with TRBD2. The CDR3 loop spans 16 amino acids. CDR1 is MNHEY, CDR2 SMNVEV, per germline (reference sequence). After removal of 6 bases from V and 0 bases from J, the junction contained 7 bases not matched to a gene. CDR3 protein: CASRYLAGLSYNEQFF. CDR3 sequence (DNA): TGTGCCAGCAGGTACTTAGCGGGACTCTCCTACAATGAGCAGTTCTTC.